The 10 T cell receptor beta chains presented below share a single source sample, sequenced in a study of cytomegalovirus exposure and HLA in healthy donors. A multiplex PCR was run with 60 Vbeta primers and 13 Jbeta primers. TCRdb's copy holds only in-frame clones and misses some; the assay was immunoSEQ multiplex PCR. This repertoire shows under 120,000 clones, around 80% found once; its top ten account for over 4%. Sequenced material: PBMCs. All receptors derive from a female donor in good health and CMV-seropositive.

This CDR3 is CATSRDSSKETQYF. CDR3 coding DNA: TGTGCCACCAGCCGGGACAGCTCTAAAGAGACCCAGTACTTC. V and J are TRBV15 and TRBJ2-5, with 7 bases matching TRBD1. The CDR3 length is 14 residues. CDR1 is LNHNV, CDR2 YYDKDF, per germline (reference sequence). With 5 bases clipped from V and 3 bases from J, the junction kept 6 bases outside the gene matches.

The chain carries TRBV27 and TRBJ2-5, with 13 bases matching TRBD2. The CDR3 length is 17 residues. Per germline, CDR1 MNHEY and CDR2 SMNVEV (reference sequence). V was clipped by 5 bases and J by 2 bases; unmatched bases: 8. The CDR3 region is CASSRGLAGLIQETQYF. DNA for the CDR3: TGTGCCAGCAGTAGGGGACTAGCGGGGCTAATTCAAGAGACCCAGTACTTC.

The rearrangement joins TRBV25-1 to TRBJ1-6; D possibly corresponds to TRBD1 (6 bases). CDR3 length: 15 residues. Germline V gene data show CDR1 as MGHDK and CDR2 as SYGVNS. V lost 6 bases and J lost 9, with 18 bases in between. CDR3 region: CASSLGGQAFSPLHF. The CDR3, as DNA: TGTGCCAGCAGCCTCGGGGGGCAGGCCTTTTCACCCCTCCACTTT.

This clone showed up just once. The chain recombines TRBV7-9 with TRBJ2-4, with D uncertain. Trimming cost V 7 bases and J 0 bases, with 16 bases left between them. The V gene's germline CDR1 is SEHNR and CDR2 FQNEAQ (reference sequence). CDR3 length: 16 residues. CDR3 loop: CASTPSSLLAKNIQYF. DNA for the CDR3: TGTGCCAGCACCCCTTCCTCCCTCCTAGCCAAAAACATTCAGTACTTC.

The V gene is TRBV7-9, the J gene TRBJ2-5; 10 bases agree with TRBD1. CDR3 length: 14 residues. Germline assignment: CDR1 SEHNR and CDR2 FQNEAQ (reference sequence). After removal of 5 bases from V and 4 bases from J, the junction contained 4 bases not matched to a gene. CDR3 region: CASSEDRGLETQYF. The CDR3 coding sequence is TGTGCCAGCAGCGAAGACAGGGGGCTAGAGACCCAGTACTTC.

The chain combines TRBV19 with TRBJ2-1; D remains ambiguous. Germline V gives CDR1 LNHDA, CDR2 SQIVND (reference sequence). V lost 3 bases to trimming and J lost 5 bases, with 14 bases between them. The CDR3 has 15 amino acids. CDR3 nucleotide sequence: TGTGCCAGTAGTATCCAGGTTTCAGCACACAATGAGCAGTTCTTC. It yields the protein CASSIQVSAHNEQFF.

The chain employs TRBV5-1 and TRBJ2-5; 9 bases line up with TRBD2. Trimming at V came to 3 bases and at J to 7 bases, leaving 4 bases not matched to a gene. The germline CDR1 and CDR2 sequences are SGHRS and YFSETQ. The length of the CDR3 is 13 residues. CDR3 loop: CASSYLAGATQYF. The CDR3 nucleotides read TGCGCCAGCAGCTACTTAGCGGGGGCGACCCAGTACTTC.

The gene calls are TRBV14 and TRBJ2-7; TRBD2 agrees at 12 bases. V trimming: 4 bases; J trimming: 7 bases; junction bases outside the gene matches: 11. Germline V lookup: CDR1 SGHDN, CDR2 FVKESK. This CDR3 is built from 16 residues. The chain's CDR3 is CASSLWTSGEGWEQYF. The CDR3 DNA sequence: TGTGCCAGCAGCCTATGGACTAGCGGGGAAGGGTGGGAGCAGTACTTC.

As for this clone: Other nucleotide sequences in the sample specify the same CDR3. The chain combines TRBV7-3 with TRBJ2-1, with 8 bases aligning to TRBD1. V was clipped by 5 bases and J by 7 bases; unmatched bases: 4. CDR3 size: 13 residues. In germline, CDR1 is SGHTA, CDR2 FQGTGA. The CDR3 DNA sequence: TGTGCCAGCAGCCTAGGACAGGGAAATGAGCAGTTCTTC. This translates into CASSLGQGNEQFF.

The chain carries TRBV5-4 and TRBJ2-5; D unclear. Looked up from germline, CDR1 is SGHNT and CDR2 is YYREEE (reference sequence). V lost 5 bases to trimming and J lost 2 bases, with 10 bases between them. This CDR3 region has 13 residues. CDR3 protein: CASSWSLQETQYF. Written as DNA, the CDR3 is TGTGCCAGCAGTTGGAGCTTACAAGAGACCCAGTACTTC.